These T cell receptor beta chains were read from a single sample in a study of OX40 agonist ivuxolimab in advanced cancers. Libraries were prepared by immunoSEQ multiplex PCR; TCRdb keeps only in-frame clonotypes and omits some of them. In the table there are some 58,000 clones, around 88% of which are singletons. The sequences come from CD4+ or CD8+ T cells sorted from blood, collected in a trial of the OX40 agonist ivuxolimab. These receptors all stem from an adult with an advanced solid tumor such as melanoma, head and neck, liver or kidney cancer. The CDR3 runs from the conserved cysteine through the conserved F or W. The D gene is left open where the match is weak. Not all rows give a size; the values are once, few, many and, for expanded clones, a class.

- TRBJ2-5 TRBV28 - TGTGCCAGCAGCAAGGACAGTTGGCGGCACTTC CASSKDSWRHF
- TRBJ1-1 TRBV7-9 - TGTGCCAGCAGCTTAGCGAATTATGGGAACACTGAAGCTTTCTTT CASSLANYGNTEAFF
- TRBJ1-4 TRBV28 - TGTGCCAGCAGAATCAGGGAAGCTAATGAAAAACTGTTTTTT CASRIREANEKLFF
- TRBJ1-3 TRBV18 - TGTGCCAGCTCACCACGCCCAGGACAGTTGAGCTCTGGAAACACCATATATTTT CASSPRPGQLSSGNTIYF
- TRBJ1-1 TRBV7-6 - TGTGCCAGCAGCTTAGCGGCAGGGGCGAACACTGAAGCTTTCTTT CASSLAAGANTEAFF
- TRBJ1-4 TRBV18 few TGTGCCAGCTCACCACTGGGGGCGGCTAATGAAAAACTGTTTTTT CASSPLGAANEKLFF
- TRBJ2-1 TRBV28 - TGTGCCAGCAGCCCTCCCTTTAGGAGCTCCTACAATGAGCAGTTCTTC CASSPPFRSSYNEQFF
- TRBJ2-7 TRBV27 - TGTGCCAGCAGTTCGATCGGTCGGGGGCTCGAGCAGTACTTC CASSSIGRGLEQYF
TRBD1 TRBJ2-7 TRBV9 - TGTGCCAGCAGCGCCAGGGGGAGCTCCTACGAGCAGTACTTC CASSARGSSYEQYF
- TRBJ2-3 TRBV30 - TGTGCCTGGAGTGTAGGAAGCGGTAAGACAGATACGCAGTATTTT CAWSVGSGKTDTQYF
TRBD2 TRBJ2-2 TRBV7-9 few TGTGCCAGCAGCTTAGCGCGGGCTAGCGGGAGTTACACCGGGGAGCTGTTTTTT CASSLARASGSYTGELFF
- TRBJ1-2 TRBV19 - TGTGCCAGCAAGGAGGGGGATAGCGGCTACACCTTC CASKEGDSGYTF
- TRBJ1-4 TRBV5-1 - TGCGCCAGCAGCTCTGGCGGCGTAGGTGAAAAACTGTTTTTT CASSSGGVGEKLFF
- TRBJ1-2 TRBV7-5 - TGTGCCAACGCCAGCCGTGACAGGGTTGATTTAGATGGCTACACCTTC CANASRDRVDLDGYTF